This TCR beta chain was profiled in a study of OX40 agonist ivuxolimab in advanced cancers. Study overall: Three patients got partial responses; one had hepatocellular carcinoma and two had cutaneous melanoma.

TCRdb's copy holds only in-frame clones and misses some; the assay was immunoSEQ multiplex PCR. The profile shows about 38,000 clones, approximately 87% of them singletons. Findings and limits, study-wide: The authors also found low normalized T-cell clonal expansion in some nonresponders. The study found that CD8+ T cells averaged more expanded clones than CD4+.

This clone was detected only once. Antigen: not known. The CDR3 has 13 residues. Deletions cut 11 bases from V and 0 bases from J, with 13 bases between. CDR1 MDHEN and CDR2 SYDVKM come from the germline V gene. At baseline, cycle 4 day 1, and cycle 7 day 1, blood was sampled. Material: CD4+ or CD8+ T cells sorted from blood, obtained in a trial of the OX40 agonist ivuxolimab. The sequence derives from an adult with an advanced solid tumor such as melanoma, head and neck, liver or kidney cancer. The chain has TRBV28 and TRBJ1-2; no clear D. This CDR3 is CAHRGSANYGYTF. The CDR3 region has the DNA TGTGCCCACAGAGGATCAGCTAACTATGGCTACACCTTC.